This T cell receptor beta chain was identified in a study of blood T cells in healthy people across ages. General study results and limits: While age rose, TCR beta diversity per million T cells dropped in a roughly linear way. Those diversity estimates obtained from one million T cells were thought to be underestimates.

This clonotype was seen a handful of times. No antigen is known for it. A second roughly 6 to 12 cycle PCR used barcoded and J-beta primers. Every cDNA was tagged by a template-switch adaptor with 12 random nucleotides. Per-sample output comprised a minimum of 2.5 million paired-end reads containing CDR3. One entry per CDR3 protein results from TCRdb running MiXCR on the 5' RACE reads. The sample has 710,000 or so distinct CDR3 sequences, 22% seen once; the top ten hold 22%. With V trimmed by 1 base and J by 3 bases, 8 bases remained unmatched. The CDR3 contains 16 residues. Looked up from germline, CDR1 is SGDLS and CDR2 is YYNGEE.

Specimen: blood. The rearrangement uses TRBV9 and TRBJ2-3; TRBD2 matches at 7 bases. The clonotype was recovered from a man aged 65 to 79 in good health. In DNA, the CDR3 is TGTGCCAGCAGCGTATCCCCCACCGGGGGGACAGATACGCAGTATTTT. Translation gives CASSVSPTGGTDTQYF. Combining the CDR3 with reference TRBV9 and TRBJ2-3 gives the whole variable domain DSGVTQTPKHLITATGQRVTLRCSPRSGDLSVYWYQQSLDQGLQFLIQYYNGEERAKGNILERFSAQQFPDLHSELNLSSLELGDSALYFCASSVSPTGGTDTQYFGPGTRLTVL.